A selection of T cell receptor beta chains follows, all from one sample in a study of human T cells and chemical hapten exposure. TCRdb re-called the RACE reads through MiXCR, storing one row per CDR3 protein. The sample gives 130,000 or so distinct CDR3 sequences, approximately 9% of which show up once; approximately 1.6% is in the top ten. Sequencing used whole blood. The receptors stem from a male donor in good health. Some clones in this sample may be carry-over from other donors' samples. CDR3s include the opening cysteine and the closing phenylalanine or tryptophan.

j_call,v_call,cdr3_aa
TRBJ1-2,TRBV2,CASRRDGTNYGYTF
TRBJ2-1,TRBV6-2/TRBV6-3,CASSTSAGGPSNEQFF
TRBJ2-1,TRBV5-1,CASRPGTGSYNEQFF
TRBJ2-3,TRBV20-1,CSAKGTGGDTQYF
TRBJ2-4,TRBV20-1,CSAIWGGLQKNIQYF
TRBJ2-2,TRBV6-5,CASSPPGLSTGELFF
TRBJ1-4,TRBV5-1,CASSPGQHEKLFF
TRBJ2-1,TRBV5-1,CASSSRAGTSGGNEQFF
TRBJ2-5,TRBV4-3,CASSQDDPGISGGEETQYF
TRBJ1-5,TRBV2,CASSTGHRNSNQPQHF
TRBJ2-7,TRBV29-1,CSVEGGRDYEQYF
TRBJ1-1,TRBV6-2/TRBV6-3,CASSYSISTQRNTEAFF
TRBJ2-5,TRBV3-1,CASSPSVGRAVIETQYF
TRBJ2-3,TRBV6-6,CASTTEDSTDTQYF
TRBJ2-3,TRBV7-9,CASSQKRGPPDTQYF
TRBJ1-1,TRBV20-1,CSASNRDTEAFF
TRBJ2-3,TRBV20-1,CSARSGRALDTQYF
TRBJ2-7,TRBV29-1,CSVIDHRGKYEQYF
TRBJ2-3,TRBV20-1,CSASDRGGYTQYF
TRBJ2-2,TRBV7-2,CASSFDPSNTGELFF
TRBJ2-3,TRBV7-9,CASSWEGGADTQYF
TRBJ2-2,TRBV9,CASSPLGTSGTGELFF
TRBJ2-7,TRBV5-1,CASSLTGPPSYEQYF
TRBJ2-6,TRBV10-3,CAIRPGQGDVWGSSGANVLTF
TRBJ2-1,TRBV9,CASSVAESSYNEQFF
TRBJ1-3,TRBV29-1,CSVEDSNNIEPGNTIYF
TRBJ2-3,TRBV5-1,CASRRGQGGTDTQYF
TRBJ2-2,TRBV9,CASSHPRGGDTGELFF
TRBJ1-2,TRBV24-1,CATSDETREYGYTF
TRBJ2-1,TRBV7-9,CASSLSVVTNEQFF
TRBJ1-3,TRBV5-1,CASSLEGGNTIYF
TRBJ2-5,TRBV12-3/TRBV12-4,CASSFGTSGAKTQYF
TRBJ2-2,TRBV4-3,CASSPTLSGELFF
TRBJ2-7,TRBV20-1,CSARTGGYEQYF
TRBJ2-4,TRBV11-2,CASRARGSLLAKNIQYF
TRBJ1-1,TRBV29-1,CSVEDRVFAAFF
TRBJ2-7,TRBV7-2,CVSSPDRGIPSEQYF
TRBJ1-1,TRBV5-5,CASSLGLPNTEAFF
TRBJ2-7,TRBV13,CASSLDRCEQYF
TRBJ2-3,TRBV5-1,CASSLEGTRTDTQYF
TRBJ2-3,TRBV14,CASSQLGGLAERDTQYF
TRBJ2-7,TRBV6-5,CASSYPGQLGKQYF
TRBJ1-4,TRBV29-1,CSAITGDNEKLFF
TRBJ1-5,TRBV12-5,CASGLAPGHFQPQHF
TRBJ2-3,TRBV12-3/TRBV12-4,CASSQGQGTDTQYF
TRBJ2-3,TRBV6-5,CASSSTGGSADTQYF
TRBJ1-1,TRBV10-2,CASTGGPDFGTEAFF
TRBJ1-2,TRBV7-2,CASSQMEGAGYTF
TRBJ2-2,TRBV7-2,CASSLGGAPGGELSF
TRBJ2-2,TRBV27,CASRGLAGITGELFF
TRBJ2-1,TRBV21-1,CASSTNPSLSRDSRYNEQFF
TRBJ2-1,TRBV14,CASSLLGPQGANEQFF
TRBJ2-2,TRBV12-3/TRBV12-4,CASRSAGELFF